This T cell receptor beta chain was found in a study of cytomegalovirus exposure and HLA in healthy donors. Turning to the study itself: Of 300 to 450 genotyped donors, around 84% clustered with self-reported Caucasian donors.

Germline V gene lookup returns CDR1 LNHDA and CDR2 SQIVND (reference sequence). Trimming removed 5 bases at V and 1 base at J, with 15 bases between. The CDR3 sequence is 16 residues long. With 60 Vbeta and 13 Jbeta primers, the PCR was carried out. Original handling: In a later analysis, approximately 73 million unique TCR beta chains included roughly 11 million shared by two or more donors. Using immunoSEQ multiplex PCR, the repertoire was profiled, and TCRdb retains in-frame clones only, with some absent. Clone size and V and J calls were adopted from that table, with D and trimming inferred from the DNA. The sample shows about 200,000 clones, 75% to 90% of them seen only once. Notes on this clone: The same CDR3 can be traced to other DNA sequences in this sample.

The specimen sequenced was PBMCs. This clonotype was sampled from a woman aged 45-59 years in good health and CMV-seropositive. The rearrangement links TRBV19 to TRBJ1-5; no firm D call. The CDR3 loop reads CASSVGRGYSNQPQHF. DNA of the CDR3: TGTGCCAGTAGTGTCGGACGGGGTTACAGCAATCAGCCCCAGCATTTT.